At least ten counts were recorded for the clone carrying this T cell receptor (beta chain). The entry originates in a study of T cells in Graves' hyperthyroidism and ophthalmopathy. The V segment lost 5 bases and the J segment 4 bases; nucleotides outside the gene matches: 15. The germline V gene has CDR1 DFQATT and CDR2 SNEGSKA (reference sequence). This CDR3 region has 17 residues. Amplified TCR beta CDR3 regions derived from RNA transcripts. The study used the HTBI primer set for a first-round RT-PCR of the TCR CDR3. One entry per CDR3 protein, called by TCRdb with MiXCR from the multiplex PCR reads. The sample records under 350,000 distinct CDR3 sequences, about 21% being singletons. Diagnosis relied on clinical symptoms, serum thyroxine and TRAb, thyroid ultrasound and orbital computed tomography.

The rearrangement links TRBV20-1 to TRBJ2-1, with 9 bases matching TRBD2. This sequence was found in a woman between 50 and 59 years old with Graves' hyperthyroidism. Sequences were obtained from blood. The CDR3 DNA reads TGCAGTGCTCCTAAGGAAGGCGGGAGGGCCCGGTACAATGAGCAGTTCTTC. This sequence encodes CSAPKEGGRARYNEQFF.